The T cell receptor beta chain described here comes from a study of shared clonotypes between healthy human individuals. Study-level findings and limits: Naive CD4 clonotypes overlapped across a handful of donors at around 4.7%.

The CDR3 is 17 residues long. Germline CDR1 reads SGHRS; CDR2 reads YFSETQ. V shed 4 bases, J shed 5 bases, and the junction held 18 bases outside the gene matches. A remark on this clone: Its antigen is not known.

This table comes from immunoSEQ multiplex PCR, and its TCRdb copy is limited to in-frame clones, with some not included. The table shows over 850,000 clones, with around three quarters occurring only once. The V and J genes are TRBV5-1 and TRBJ2-7; the match to TRBD2 covers 7 bases. The specimen sequenced was memory CD4+ T cells from PBMCs. Indicated subset: CD45RA-negative fraction. The clonotype was recovered from a man aged 18 to 29 in good health. Some clones in this sample may be carry-over from other donors' samples. The CDR3 spells CASSPRRWLAGVDEQYF. DNA for the CDR3: TGCGCCAGCAGCCCACGTCGGTGGTTGGCGGGAGTAGACGAGCAGTACTTC.